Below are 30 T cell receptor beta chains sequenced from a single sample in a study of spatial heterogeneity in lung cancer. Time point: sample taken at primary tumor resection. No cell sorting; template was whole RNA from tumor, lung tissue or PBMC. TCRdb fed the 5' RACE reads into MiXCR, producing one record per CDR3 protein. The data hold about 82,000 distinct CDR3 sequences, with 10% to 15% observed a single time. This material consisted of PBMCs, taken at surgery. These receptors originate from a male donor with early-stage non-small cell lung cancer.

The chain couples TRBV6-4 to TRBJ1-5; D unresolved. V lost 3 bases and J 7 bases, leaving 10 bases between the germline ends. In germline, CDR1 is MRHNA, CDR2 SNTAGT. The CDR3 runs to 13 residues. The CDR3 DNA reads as TGTGCCAGCAGTGAGACCCGGGCCCAGCCCCAGCATTTT. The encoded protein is CASSETRAQPQHF.

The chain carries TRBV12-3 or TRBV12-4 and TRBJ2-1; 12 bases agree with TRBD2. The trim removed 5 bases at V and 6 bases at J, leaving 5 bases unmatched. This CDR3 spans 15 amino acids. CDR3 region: CASSRTSGAPNEQFF. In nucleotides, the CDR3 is TGTGCCAGCAGTCGGACTAGCGGGGCCCCCAATGAGCAGTTCTTC.

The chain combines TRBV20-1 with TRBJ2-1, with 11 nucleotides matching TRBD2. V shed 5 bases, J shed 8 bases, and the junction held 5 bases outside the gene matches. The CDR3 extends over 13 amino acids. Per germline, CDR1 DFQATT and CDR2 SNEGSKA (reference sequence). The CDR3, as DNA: TGCAGTGCTGCCGGGACTAGCGGTTATGAGCAGTTCTTC. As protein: CSAAGTSGYEQFF.

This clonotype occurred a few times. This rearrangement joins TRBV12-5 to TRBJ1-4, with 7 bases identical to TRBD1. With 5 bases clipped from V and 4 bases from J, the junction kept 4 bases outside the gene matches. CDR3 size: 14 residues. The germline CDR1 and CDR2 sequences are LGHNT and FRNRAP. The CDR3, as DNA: TGTGCTAGTGGTCCGGACAGGAGTAATGAAAAACTGTTTTTT. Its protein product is CASGPDRSNEKLFF. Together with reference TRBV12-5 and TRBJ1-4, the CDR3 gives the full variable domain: DARVTQTPRHKVTEMGQEVTMRCQPILGHNTVFWYRQTMMQGLELLAYFRNRAPLDDSGMPKDRFSAEMPDATLATLKIQPSEPRDSAVYFCASGPDRSNEKLFFGSGTQLSVL.

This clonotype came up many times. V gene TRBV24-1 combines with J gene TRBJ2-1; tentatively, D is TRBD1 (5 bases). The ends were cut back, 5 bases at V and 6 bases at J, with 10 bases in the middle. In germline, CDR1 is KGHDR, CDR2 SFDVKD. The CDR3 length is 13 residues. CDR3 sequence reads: CATSVQGFNEQFF. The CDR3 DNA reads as TGTGCCACCAGTGTGCAGGGATTCAATGAGCAGTTCTTC.

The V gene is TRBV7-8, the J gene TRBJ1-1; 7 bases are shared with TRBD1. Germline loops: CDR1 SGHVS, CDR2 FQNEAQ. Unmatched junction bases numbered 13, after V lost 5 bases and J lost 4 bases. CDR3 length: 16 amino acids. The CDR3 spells CASSARQGGVVTEAFF. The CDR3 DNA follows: TGTGCCAGCAGCGCCCGACAGGGAGGGGTTGTCACTGAAGCTTTCTTT.

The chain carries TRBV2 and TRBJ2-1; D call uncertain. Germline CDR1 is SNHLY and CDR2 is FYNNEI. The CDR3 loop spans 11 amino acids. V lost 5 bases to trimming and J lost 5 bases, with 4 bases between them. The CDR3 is CASSKNNEQFF. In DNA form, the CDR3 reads TGTGCCAGCAGTAAAAACAATGAGCAGTTCTTC.

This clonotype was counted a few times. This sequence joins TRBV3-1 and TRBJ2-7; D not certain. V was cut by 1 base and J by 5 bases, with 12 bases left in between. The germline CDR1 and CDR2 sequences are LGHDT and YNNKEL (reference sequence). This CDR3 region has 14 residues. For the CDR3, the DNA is TGTGCCAGCAGCCAAGTCCAACGGACCCACGAGCAGTACTTC. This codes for CASSQVQRTHEQYF.

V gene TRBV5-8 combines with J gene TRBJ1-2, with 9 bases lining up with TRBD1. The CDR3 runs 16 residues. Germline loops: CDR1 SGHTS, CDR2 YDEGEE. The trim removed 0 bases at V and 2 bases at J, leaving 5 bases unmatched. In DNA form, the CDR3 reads TGTGCCAGCAGCTTGGCGACAGGGGGTTACAACTATGGCTACACCTTC. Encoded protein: CASSLATGGYNYGYTF. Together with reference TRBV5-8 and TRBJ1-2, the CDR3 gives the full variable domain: EAGVTQSPTHLIKTRGQQATLRCSPISGHTSVYWYQQALGLGLQFLLWYDEGEERNRGNFPPRFSGRQFPNYSSELNVNALELEDSALYLCASSLATGGYNYGYTFGSGTRLTVV.

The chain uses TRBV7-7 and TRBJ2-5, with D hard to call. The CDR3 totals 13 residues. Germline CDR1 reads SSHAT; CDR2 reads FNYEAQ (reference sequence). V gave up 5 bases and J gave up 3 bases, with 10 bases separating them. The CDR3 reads CASSLIYKETQYF. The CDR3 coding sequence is TGTGCCAGCAGCCTCATATACAAAGAGACCCAGTACTTC.

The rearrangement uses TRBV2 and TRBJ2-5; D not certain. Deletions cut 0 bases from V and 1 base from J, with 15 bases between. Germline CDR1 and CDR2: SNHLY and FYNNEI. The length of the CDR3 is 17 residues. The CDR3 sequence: CASSEALFWGPQETQYF. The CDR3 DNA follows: TGTGCCAGCAGTGAAGCGCTTTTTTGGGGTCCCCAAGAGACCCAGTACTTC.

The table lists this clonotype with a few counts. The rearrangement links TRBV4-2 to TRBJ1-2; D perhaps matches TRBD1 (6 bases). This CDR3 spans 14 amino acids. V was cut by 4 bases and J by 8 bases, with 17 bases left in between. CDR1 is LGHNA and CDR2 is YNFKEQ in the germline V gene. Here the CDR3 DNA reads TGTGCCAGCAGCCGAGACACAGGGACGGGGGGCTACACCTTC. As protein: CASSRDTGTGGYTF.

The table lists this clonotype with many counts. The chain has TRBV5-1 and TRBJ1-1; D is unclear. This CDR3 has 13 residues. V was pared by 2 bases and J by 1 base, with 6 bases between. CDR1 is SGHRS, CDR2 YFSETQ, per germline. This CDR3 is CASSFTANTEAFF. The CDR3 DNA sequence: TGCGCCAGCAGCTTCACAGCGAACACTGAAGCTTTCTTT. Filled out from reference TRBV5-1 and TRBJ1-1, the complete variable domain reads KAGVTQTPRYLIKTRGQQVTLSCSPISGHRSVSWYQQTPGQGLQFLFEYFSETQRNKGNFPGRFSGRQFSNSRSEMNVSTLELGDSALYLCASSFTANTEAFFGQGTRLTVV.

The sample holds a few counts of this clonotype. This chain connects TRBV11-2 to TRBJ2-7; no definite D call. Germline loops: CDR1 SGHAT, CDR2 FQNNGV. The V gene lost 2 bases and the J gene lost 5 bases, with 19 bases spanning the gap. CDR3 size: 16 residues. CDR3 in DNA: TGTGCCAGCAGCTTAAGGTGGCCGGCTCGGGCGGACGAGCAGTACTTC. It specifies CASSLRWPARADEQYF.

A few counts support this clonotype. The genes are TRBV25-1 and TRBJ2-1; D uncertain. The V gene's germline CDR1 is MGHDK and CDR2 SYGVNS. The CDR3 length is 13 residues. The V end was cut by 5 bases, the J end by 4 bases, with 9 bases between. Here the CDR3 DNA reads TGTGCCAGCAGTCCAGCAGATTACAATGAGCAGTTCTTC. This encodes CASSPADYNEQFF.

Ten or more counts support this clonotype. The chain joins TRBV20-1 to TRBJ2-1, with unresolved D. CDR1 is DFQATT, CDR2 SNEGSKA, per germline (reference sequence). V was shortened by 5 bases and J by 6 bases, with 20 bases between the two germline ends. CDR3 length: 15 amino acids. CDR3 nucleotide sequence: TGCAGTGCTCCCCCTGATGTGGCCACCGGCAATGAGCAGTTCTTC. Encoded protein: CSAPPDVATGNEQFF.

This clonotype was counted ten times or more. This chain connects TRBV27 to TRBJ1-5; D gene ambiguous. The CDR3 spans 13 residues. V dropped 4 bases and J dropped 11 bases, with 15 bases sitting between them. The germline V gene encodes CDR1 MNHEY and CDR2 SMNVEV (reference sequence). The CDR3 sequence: CASSSQEDRAQHF. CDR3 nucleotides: TGTGCCAGCAGTTCCCAGGAGGATCGGGCCCAGCATTTT.

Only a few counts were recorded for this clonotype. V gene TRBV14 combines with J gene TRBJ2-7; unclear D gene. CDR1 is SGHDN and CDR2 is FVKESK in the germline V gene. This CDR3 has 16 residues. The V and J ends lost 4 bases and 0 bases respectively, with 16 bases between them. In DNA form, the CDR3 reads TGTGCCAGCAGCCCGGAACCTCCACCCTACTCCTACGAGCAGTACTTC. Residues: CASSPEPPPYSYEQYF.

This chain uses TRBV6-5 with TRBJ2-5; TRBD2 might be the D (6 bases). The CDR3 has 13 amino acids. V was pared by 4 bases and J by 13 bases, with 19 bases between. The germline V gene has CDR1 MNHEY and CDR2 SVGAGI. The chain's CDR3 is CASSLGGRSPPYF. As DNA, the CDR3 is TGTGCCAGCAGTTTGGGGGGTAGGTCCCCCCCGTACTTC.

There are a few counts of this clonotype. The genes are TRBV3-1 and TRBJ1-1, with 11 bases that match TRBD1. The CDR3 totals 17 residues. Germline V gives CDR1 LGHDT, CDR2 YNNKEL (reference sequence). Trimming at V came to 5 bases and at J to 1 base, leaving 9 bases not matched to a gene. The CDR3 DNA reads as TGTGCCAGCAGCAAGGAAATAGGACAGGGGGCGAACACTGAAGCTTTCTTT. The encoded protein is CASSKEIGQGANTEAFF.

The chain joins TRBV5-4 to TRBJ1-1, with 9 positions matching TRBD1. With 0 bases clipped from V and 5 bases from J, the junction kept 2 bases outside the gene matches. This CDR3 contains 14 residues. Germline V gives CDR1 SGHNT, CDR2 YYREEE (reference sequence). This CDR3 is CASSLGTGDTEAFF. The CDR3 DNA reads TGTGCCAGCAGCTTGGGGACAGGGGATACTGAAGCTTTCTTT.

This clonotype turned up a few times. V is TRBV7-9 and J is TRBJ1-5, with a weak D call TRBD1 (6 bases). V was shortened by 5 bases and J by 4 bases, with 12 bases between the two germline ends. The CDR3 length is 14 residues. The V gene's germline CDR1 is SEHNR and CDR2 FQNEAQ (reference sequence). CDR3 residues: CASSPTDRNQPQHF. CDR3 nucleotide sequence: TGTGCCAGCAGCCCCACTGACAGGAATCAGCCCCAGCATTTT.

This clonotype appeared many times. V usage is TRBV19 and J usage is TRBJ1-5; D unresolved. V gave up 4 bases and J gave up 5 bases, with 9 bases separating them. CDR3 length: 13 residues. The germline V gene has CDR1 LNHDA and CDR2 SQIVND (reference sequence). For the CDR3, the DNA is TGTGCCAGTAGTAAAAGGTCGGATCAGCCCCAGCATTTT. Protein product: CASSKRSDQPQHF.

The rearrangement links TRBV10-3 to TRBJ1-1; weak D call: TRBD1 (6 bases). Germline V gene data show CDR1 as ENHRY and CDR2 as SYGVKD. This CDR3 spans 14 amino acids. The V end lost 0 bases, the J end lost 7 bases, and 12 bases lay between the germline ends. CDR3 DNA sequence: TGTGCCATCAGTGAGTCGGGGGGCTCGGGTGAAGCTTTCTTT. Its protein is CAISESGGSGEAFF.

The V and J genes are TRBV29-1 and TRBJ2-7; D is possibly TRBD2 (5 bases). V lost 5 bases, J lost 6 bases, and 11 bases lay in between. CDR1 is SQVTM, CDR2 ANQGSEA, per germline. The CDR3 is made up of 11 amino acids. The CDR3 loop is CSVLFGVEQYF. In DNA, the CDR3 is TGCAGCGTTCTATTCGGGGTCGAGCAGTACTTC.

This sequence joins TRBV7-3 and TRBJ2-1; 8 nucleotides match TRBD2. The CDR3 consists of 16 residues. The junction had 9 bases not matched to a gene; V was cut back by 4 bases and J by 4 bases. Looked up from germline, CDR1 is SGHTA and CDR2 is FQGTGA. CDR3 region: CASSSDGGRPYNEQFF. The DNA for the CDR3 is TGTGCCAGCAGCTCTGACGGCGGGAGGCCTTACAATGAGCAGTTCTTC.

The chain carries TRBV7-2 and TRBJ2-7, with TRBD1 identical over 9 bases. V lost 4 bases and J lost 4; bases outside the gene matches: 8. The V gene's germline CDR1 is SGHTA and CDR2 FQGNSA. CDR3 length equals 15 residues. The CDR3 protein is CASSSRTGAEYEQYF. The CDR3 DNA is TGTGCCAGCAGCTCGAGGACAGGGGCGGAATACGAGCAGTACTTC. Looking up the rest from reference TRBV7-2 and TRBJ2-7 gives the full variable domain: GAGVSQSPSNKVTEKGKDVELRCDPISGHTALYWYRQSLGQGLEFLIYFQGNSAPDKSGLPSDRFSAERTGGSVSTLTIQRTQQEDSAVYLCASSSRTGAEYEQYFGPGTRLTVT.

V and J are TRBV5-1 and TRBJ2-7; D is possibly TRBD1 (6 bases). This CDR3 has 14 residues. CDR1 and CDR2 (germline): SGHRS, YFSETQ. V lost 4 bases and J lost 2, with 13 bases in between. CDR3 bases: TGCGCCAGCAGCCTCCGGGACACCGCCTACGAGCAGTACTTC. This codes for CASSLRDTAYEQYF.

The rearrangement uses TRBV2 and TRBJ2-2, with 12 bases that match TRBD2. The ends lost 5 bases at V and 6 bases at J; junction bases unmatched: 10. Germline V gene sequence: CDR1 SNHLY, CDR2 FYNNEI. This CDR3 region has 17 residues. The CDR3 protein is CASSPPPSGRAPGELFF. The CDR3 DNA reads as TGTGCCAGCAGTCCCCCCCCTAGCGGGAGGGCCCCCGGGGAGCTGTTTTTT.

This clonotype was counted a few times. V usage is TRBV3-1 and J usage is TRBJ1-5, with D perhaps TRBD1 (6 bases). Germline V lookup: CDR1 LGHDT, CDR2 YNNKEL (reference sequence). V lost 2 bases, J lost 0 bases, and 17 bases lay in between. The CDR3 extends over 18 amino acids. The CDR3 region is CASSQSLGGQNSNQPQHF. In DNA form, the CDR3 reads TGTGCCAGCAGCCAATCATTGGGAGGACAGAATAGCAATCAGCCCCAGCATTTT.